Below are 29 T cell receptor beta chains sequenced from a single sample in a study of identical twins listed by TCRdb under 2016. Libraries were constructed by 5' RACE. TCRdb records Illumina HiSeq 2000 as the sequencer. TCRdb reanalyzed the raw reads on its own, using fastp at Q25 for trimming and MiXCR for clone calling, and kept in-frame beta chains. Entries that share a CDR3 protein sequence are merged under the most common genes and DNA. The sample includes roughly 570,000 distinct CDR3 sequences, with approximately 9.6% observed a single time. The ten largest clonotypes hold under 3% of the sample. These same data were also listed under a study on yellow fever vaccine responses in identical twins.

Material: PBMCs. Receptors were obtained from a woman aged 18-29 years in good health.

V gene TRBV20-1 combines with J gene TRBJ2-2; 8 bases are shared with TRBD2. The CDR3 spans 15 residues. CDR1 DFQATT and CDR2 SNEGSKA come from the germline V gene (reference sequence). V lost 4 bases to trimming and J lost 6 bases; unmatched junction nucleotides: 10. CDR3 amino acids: CSATGGDSLAGELFF. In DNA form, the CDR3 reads TGCAGTGCTACCGGGGGGGACTCCCTGGCCGGGGAGCTGTTTTTT.

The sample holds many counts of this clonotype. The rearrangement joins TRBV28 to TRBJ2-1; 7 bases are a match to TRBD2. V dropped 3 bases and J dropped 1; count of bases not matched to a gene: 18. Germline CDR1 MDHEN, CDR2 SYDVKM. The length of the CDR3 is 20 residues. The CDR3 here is CASSFRQGGSWRGSYNEQFF. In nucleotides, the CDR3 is TGTGCCAGCAGTTTTCGGCAGGGTGGTTCCTGGCGGGGGTCCTACAATGAGCAGTTCTTC.

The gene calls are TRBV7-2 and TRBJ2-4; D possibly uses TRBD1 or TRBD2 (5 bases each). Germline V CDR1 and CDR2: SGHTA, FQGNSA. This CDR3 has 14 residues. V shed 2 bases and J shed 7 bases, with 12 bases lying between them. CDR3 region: CASSLLVGTNIQYF. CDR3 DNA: TGTGCCAGCAGCTTATTAGTCGGGACGAACATTCAGTACTTC.

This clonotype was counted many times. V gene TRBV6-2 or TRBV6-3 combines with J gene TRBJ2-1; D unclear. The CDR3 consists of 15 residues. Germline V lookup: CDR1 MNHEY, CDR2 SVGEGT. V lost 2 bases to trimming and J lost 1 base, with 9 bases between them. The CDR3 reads CASSYGRSSYNEQFF. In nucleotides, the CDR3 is TGTGCCAGCAGTTACGGCAGGAGTTCCTACAATGAGCAGTTCTTC.

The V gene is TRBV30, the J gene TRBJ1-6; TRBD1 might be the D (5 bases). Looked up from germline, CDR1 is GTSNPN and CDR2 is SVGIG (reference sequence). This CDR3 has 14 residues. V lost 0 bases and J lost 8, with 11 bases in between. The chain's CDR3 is CAWSVRQYDSPLHF. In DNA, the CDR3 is TGTGCCTGGAGTGTACGACAGTACGATTCACCCCTCCACTTT.

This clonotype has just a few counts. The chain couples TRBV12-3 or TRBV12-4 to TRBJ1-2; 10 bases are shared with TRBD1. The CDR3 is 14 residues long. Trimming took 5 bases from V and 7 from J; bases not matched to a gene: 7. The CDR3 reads CASSPRQGAGGYTF. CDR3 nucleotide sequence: TGTGCCAGCAGTCCAAGACAGGGGGCGGGTGGCTACACCTTC.

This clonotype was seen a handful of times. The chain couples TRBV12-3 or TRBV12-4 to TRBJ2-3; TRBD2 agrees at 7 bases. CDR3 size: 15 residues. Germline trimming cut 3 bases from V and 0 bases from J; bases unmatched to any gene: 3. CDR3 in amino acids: CASSFERGSTDTQYF. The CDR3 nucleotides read TGTGCCAGCAGTTTTGAGCGGGGAAGCACAGATACGCAGTATTTT.

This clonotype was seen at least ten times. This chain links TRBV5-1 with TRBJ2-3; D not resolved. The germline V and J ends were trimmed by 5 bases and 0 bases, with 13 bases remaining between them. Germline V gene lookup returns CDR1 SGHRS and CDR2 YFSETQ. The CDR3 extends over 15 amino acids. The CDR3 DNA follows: TGCGCCAGCAGTTCAGACATGACTAGCACAGATACGCAGTATTTT. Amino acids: CASSSDMTSTDTQYF.

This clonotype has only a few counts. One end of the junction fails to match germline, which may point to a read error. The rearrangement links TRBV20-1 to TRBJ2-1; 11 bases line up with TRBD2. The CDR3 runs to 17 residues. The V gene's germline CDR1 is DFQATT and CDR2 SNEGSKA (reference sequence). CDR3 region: CCATPTSGSEAYNEQFF. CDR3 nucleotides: TGCTGTGCTACACCAACTAGCGGGAGTGAGGCCTACAATGAGCAGTTCTTC.

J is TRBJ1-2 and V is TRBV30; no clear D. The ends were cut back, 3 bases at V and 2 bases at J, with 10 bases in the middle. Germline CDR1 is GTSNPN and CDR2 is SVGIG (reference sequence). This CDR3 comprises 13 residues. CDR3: CAWRQYGNYGYTF. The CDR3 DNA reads TGTGCCTGGAGACAGTACGGAAACTATGGCTACACCTTC.

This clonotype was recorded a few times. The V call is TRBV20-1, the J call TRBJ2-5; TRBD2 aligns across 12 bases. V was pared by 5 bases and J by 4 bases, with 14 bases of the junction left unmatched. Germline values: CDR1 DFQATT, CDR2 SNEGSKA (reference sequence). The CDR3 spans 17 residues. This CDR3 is CSAPGLAGKGGRETQYF. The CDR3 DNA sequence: TGCAGTGCTCCCGGACTAGCGGGAAAGGGTGGAAGAGAGACCCAGTACTTC.

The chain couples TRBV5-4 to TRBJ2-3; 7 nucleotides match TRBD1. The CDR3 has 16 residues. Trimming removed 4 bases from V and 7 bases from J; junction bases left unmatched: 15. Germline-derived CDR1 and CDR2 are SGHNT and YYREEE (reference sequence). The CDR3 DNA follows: TGTGCCAGCAGCCAGCATCAGGGGGTCAGGGTGAATACGCAGTATTTT. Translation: CASSQHQGVRVNTQYF.

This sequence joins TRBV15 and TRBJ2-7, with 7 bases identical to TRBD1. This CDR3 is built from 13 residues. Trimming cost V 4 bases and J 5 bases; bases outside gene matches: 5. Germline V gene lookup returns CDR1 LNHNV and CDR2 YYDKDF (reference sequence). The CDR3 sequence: CATSNRGIHEQYF. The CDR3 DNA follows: TGTGCCACCAGCAACAGGGGAATTCACGAGCAGTACTTC.

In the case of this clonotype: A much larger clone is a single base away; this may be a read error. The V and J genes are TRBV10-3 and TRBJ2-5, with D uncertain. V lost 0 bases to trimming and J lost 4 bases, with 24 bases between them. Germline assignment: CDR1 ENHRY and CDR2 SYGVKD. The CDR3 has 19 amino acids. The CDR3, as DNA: TGTGCCATCAGTGAGTCTGGTGTAGGTCTAACCCCCGATCGAGAGACCCAGTACTTC. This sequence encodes CAISESGVGLTPDRETQYF.

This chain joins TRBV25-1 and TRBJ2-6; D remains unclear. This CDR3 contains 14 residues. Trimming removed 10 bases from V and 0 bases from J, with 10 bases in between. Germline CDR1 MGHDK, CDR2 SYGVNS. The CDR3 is CAKYFLSGANVLTF. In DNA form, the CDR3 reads TGTGCCAAGTACTTCCTCTCTGGGGCCAACGTCCTGACTTTC.

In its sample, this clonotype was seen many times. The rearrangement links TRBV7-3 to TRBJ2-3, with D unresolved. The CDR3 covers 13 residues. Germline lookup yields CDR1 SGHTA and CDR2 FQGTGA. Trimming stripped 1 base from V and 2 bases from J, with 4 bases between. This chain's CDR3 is CASSLINTDTQYF. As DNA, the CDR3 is TGTGCCAGCAGCTTAATCAACACAGATACGCAGTATTTT.

Written as DNA, the CDR3 is TGCAGCGCAACCCGGGACACGAACACTGAAGCTTTCTTT. The encoded protein is CSATRDTNTEAFF. This chain connects TRBV29-1 to TRBJ1-1; possibly TRBD1 for D (6 bases). CDR1 SQVTM and CDR2 ANQGSEA come from the germline V gene. The CDR3 covers 13 residues. Trimming pared 7 bases from V and 1 base from J, leaving 13 bases between.

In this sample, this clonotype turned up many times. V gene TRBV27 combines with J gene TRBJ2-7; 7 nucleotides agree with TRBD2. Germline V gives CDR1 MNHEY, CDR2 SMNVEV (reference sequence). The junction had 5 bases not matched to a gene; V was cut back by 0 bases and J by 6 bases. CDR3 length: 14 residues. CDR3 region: CASSLSGRAVEQYF. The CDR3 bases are TGTGCCAGCAGTTTATCTGGGAGGGCGGTCGAGCAGTACTTC.

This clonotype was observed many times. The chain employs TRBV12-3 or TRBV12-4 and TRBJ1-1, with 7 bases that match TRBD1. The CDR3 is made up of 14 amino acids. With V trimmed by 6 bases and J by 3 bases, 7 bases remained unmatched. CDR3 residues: CASSQGGLYTEAFF. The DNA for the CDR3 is TGTGCCAGCAGCCAGGGGGGCTTATACACTGAAGCTTTCTTT.

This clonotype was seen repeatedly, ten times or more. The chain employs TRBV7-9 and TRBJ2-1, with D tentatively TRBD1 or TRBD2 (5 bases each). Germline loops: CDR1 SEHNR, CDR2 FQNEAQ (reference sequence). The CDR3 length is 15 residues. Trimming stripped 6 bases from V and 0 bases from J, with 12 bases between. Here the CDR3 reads CASSPRDGSYNEQFF. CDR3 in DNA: TGTGCCAGCAGTCCTCGGGACGGCTCCTACAATGAGCAGTTCTTC.

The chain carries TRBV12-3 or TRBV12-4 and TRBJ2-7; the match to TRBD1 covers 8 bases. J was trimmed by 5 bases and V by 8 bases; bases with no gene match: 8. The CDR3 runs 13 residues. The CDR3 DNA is TGTGCCAGCCAACAAGGACAGGGTAACGAGCAGTACTTC. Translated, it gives CASQQGQGNEQYF.

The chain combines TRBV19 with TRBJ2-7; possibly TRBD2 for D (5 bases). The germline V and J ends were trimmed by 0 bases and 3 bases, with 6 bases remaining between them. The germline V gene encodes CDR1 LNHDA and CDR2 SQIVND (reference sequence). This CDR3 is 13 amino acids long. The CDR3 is CASSIDGSYEQYF. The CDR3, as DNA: TGTGCCAGTAGTATAGATGGGAGCTACGAGCAGTACTTC.

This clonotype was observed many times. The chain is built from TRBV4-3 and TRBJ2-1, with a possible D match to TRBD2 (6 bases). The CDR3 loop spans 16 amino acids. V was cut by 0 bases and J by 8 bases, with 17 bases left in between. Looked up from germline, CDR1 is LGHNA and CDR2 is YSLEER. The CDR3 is CASSQDGRQGWYEQFF. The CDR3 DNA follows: TGCGCCAGCAGCCAAGATGGGAGGCAGGGTTGGTATGAGCAGTTCTTC.

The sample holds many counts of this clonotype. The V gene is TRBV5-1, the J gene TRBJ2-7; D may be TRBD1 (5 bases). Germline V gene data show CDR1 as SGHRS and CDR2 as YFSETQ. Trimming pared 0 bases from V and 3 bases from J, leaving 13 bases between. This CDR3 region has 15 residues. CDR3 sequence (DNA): TGCGCCAGCAGCTTGGCCCCGGACACGGTCTACGAGCAGTACTTC. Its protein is CASSLAPDTVYEQYF.

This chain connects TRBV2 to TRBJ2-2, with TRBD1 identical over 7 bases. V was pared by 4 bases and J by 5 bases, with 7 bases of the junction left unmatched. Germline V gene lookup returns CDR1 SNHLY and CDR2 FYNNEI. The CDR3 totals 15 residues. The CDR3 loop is CASSGDRVRTGELFF. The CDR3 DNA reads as TGTGCCAGCAGTGGAGACAGGGTTCGGACCGGGGAGCTGTTTTTT. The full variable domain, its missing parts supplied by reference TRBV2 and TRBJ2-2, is EPEVTQTPSHQVTQMGQEVILRCVPISNHLYFYWYRQILGQKVEFLVSFYNNEISEKSEIFDDQFSVERPDGSNFTLKIRSTKLEDSAMYFCASSGDRVRTGELFFGEGSRLTVL.

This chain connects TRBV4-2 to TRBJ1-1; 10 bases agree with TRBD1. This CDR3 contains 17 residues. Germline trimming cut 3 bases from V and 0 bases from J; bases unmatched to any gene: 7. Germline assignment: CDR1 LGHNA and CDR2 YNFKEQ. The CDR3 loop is CASSHPAGQGMNTEAFF. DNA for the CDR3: TGTGCCAGCAGCCACCCCGCGGGACAGGGGATGAACACTGAAGCTTTCTTT.

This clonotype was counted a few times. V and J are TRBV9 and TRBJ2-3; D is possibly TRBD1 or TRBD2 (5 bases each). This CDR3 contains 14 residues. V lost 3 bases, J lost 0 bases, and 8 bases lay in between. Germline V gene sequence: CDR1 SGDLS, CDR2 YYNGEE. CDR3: CASSAWDSTDTQYF. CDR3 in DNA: TGTGCCAGCAGCGCCTGGGACAGCACAGATACGCAGTATTTT.

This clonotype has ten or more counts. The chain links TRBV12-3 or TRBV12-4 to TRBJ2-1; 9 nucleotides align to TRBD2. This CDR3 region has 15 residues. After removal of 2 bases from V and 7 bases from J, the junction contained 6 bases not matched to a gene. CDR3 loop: CASSLLAGRNNEQFF. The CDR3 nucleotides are TGTGCCAGCAGTTTACTAGCGGGGAGGAATAATGAGCAGTTCTTC.

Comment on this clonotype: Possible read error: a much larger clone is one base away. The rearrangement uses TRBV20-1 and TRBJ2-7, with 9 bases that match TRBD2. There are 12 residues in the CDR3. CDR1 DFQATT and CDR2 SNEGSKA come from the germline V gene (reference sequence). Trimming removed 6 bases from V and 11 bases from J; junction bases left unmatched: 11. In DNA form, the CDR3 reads TGCAGTGCAAGTCCTAGCGGGGAATTGGAGTACTTC. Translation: CSASPSGELEYF.